The next 24 T cell receptor beta chains were all read from a single sample in a study of T cells in Graves' hyperthyroidism and ophthalmopathy. Amplified TCR beta CDR3 regions came from RNA transcripts. HTBI primers were employed in a first-round RT-PCR of the TCR CDR3. TCRdb redid the calling of the multiplex PCR reads with MiXCR, one entry per CDR3 protein. This table has 380,000 or so distinct CDR3 sequences, approximately 15% appearing once. Specimen: blood. All receptors derive from a woman in her thirties with Graves' hyperthyroidism.

This clonotype has only a few counts. This chain uses TRBV19 with TRBJ1-2; D not resolved. V lost 4 bases and J 4 bases, leaving 13 bases between the germline ends. The CDR3 is 14 amino acids. CDR1 and CDR2 (germline): LNHDA, SQIVND (reference sequence). The CDR3 bases are TGTGCCAGTAGTACCCTACAGCCTTCCTATGGCTACACCTTC. Protein product: CASSTLQPSYGYTF.

This clonotype was seen more than once but under ten times. The V gene is TRBV5-1, the J gene TRBJ1-1; 7 positions agree with TRBD1. The CDR3 has 16 residues. Trimming cost V 4 bases and J 0 bases; bases outside gene matches: 9. Germline values: CDR1 SGHRS, CDR2 YFSETQ. CDR3 amino acids: CASSRDSNRMNTEAFF. The CDR3 DNA sequence: TGCGCCAGCAGCCGGGACAGTAATCGCATGAACACTGAAGCTTTCTTT.

This clonotype was found many times. This chain uses TRBV12-3 or TRBV12-4 with TRBJ1-3, with 8 bases identical to TRBD1. Unmatched junction bases numbered 6, after V lost 8 bases and J lost 0 bases. This CDR3 is built from 15 residues. The CDR3 coding sequence is TGTGCCAGCGGAACTCAGGGGGCCTCTGGAAACACCATATATTTT. This codes for CASGTQGASGNTIYF.

The chain combines TRBV28 with TRBJ1-2, with a possible D match to TRBD1 (6 bases). Between the trimmed V and J ends, which lost 8 bases and 3 bases, there was a span of 13 bases. The CDR3 spans 13 residues. CDR1 and CDR2 (germline): MDHEN, SYDVKM. CDR3: CASGWDTHYGYTF. The CDR3 DNA sequence: TGTGCCAGCGGTTGGGACACCCACTATGGCTACACCTTC.

This clonotype came up a few times. V gene TRBV24-1 combines with J gene TRBJ2-2, with a weak D call TRBD1 (6 bases). In germline, CDR1 is KGHDR, CDR2 SFDVKD. Trimming pared 2 bases from V and 3 bases from J, leaving 12 bases between. The CDR3 has 16 amino acids. The CDR3 coding sequence is TGTGCCACCAGTGATTCCCGACAGGCCTACACCGGGGAGCTGTTTTTT. It translates to CATSDSRQAYTGELFF.

This clonotype has just one count. J is TRBJ2-3 and V is TRBV2; D may be TRBD2 (5 bases). The CDR3 length is 13 residues. The germline V and J ends were trimmed by 10 bases and 5 bases, with 16 bases remaining between them. CDR1 SNHLY and CDR2 FYNNEI come from the germline V gene. This CDR3 reads CATSREAGDTQYF. The CDR3 region has the DNA TGTGCCACATCAAGAGAGGCGGGAGATACGCAGTATTTT.

This clonotype was found a few times. This chain connects TRBV3-1 to TRBJ2-4, with D perhaps assigned TRBD1 or TRBD2 (5 bases each). CDR1 is LGHDT, CDR2 YNNKEL, per germline (reference sequence). Trimming left V 4 bases short and J 0 bases short, with 25 bases between. The CDR3 spans 20 residues. The chain's CDR3 is CASSLSHQPTEGIAKNIQYF. CDR3 DNA: TGTGCCAGCAGCCTTTCCCACCAGCCTACCGAGGGGATAGCCAAAAACATTCAGTACTTC.

In this sample, this clonotype turned up a few times. The genes are TRBV6-1 and TRBJ2-3, with no clear D. The germline CDR1 and CDR2 sequences are MNHNS and SASEGT. V lost 6 bases, J lost 3 bases, and 10 bases lay in between. The CDR3 is 13 residues long. CDR3 sequence reads: CASSREMTDTQYF. The CDR3 DNA reads as TGTGCCAGCAGCCGAGAAATGACAGATACGCAGTATTTT.

There are many counts of this clonotype. The rearrangement joins TRBV12-3 or TRBV12-4 to TRBJ2-7; D gene unclear. The ends were cut back, 5 bases at V and 9 bases at J, with 14 bases in the middle. CDR3 length: 12 residues. CDR3 bases: TGTGCCAGCAGTCCCTCCGGGCCTAGGCAGTACTTC. Its translation is CASSPSGPRQYF.

This clonotype has only a few counts. The chain links TRBV19 to TRBJ1-1; D gene unclear. The V and J ends lost 10 bases and 2 bases respectively, with 11 bases between them. CDR3 size: 12 residues. Looked up from germline, CDR1 is LNHDA and CDR2 is SQIVND (reference sequence). DNA for the CDR3: TGTGCCACTAGAGAGGGAAACACTGAAGCTTTCTTT. Translated, it gives CATREGNTEAFF.

This clonotype was seen many times. The rearrangement joins TRBV20-1 to TRBJ2-1; the match to TRBD1 covers 8 bases. The ends lost 5 bases at V and 2 bases at J; junction bases unmatched: 5. Germline assignment: CDR1 DFQATT and CDR2 SNEGSKA (reference sequence). The CDR3 contains 14 residues. In nucleotides, the CDR3 is TGCAGTGCTTTGACAGGGGAGACCTACAATGAGCAGTTCTTC. It specifies CSALTGETYNEQFF.

The chain has TRBV5-6 and TRBJ2-1; 8 positions match TRBD2. This CDR3 is built from 16 residues. The V segment lost 4 bases and the J segment 6 bases; nucleotides outside the gene matches: 12. The V gene's germline CDR1 is SGHDT and CDR2 YYEEEE. The CDR3 sequence: CASSRRGSGRGNEQFF. CDR3 bases: TGTGCCAGCAGCAGGCGCGGGAGCGGGAGAGGCAATGAGCAGTTCTTC.

This clonotype was counted only a few times. The V call is TRBV30, the J call TRBJ2-5; TRBD2 aligns across 9 bases. The CDR3 is made up of 16 amino acids. J was trimmed by 5 bases and V by 0 bases; bases with no gene match: 10. Germline CDR1 reads GTSNPN; CDR2 reads SVGIG (reference sequence). CDR3 sequence (DNA): TGTGCCTGGAGTGTACTGACTAGCGGTGGCGGTGAGACCCAGTACTTC. It translates to CAWSVLTSGGGETQYF.

This clonotype occurred many times. The genes are TRBV5-1 and TRBJ2-3; D remains unclear. The V and J ends lost 0 bases and 4 bases respectively, with 6 bases between them. Germline CDR1 SGHRS, CDR2 YFSETQ. CDR3 length equals 13 residues. The CDR3 is CASSLADADTQYF. CDR3 coding DNA: TGCGCCAGCAGCTTGGCGGATGCAGATACGCAGTATTTT.

About this clonotype itself: Compared with germline, one end of the junction differs, possibly owing to a read error. The genes are TRBV18 and TRBJ2-5, with 7 positions matching TRBD2. Germline values: CDR1 KGHSH, CDR2 LQKENI. The CDR3 extends over 14 amino acids. The CDR3 sequence: CASSPPGRERAPVF. The DNA for the CDR3 is TGTGCCAGCTCCCCTCCGGGGAGGGAGAGGGCCCCAGTCTTC.

This clonotype has a count of ten or more. The J gene is TRBJ1-1, the V gene TRBV11-1, with D uncertain. Germline lookup yields CDR1 SGHAT and CDR2 FQDESV (reference sequence). This CDR3 is 15 amino acids long. Between the trimmed V and J ends, which lost 1 base and 5 bases, there was a span of 14 bases. The CDR3 loop reads CASSLDVGRSTEAFF. The DNA of the CDR3 is TGTGCCAGCAGCTTAGACGTGGGCCGCTCAACTGAAGCTTTCTTT.

This clonotype was detected only a few times. V and J are TRBV3-1 and TRBJ2-3, with 10 bases matching TRBD2. The CDR3 runs 20 residues. Germline-derived CDR1 and CDR2 are LGHDT and YNNKEL (reference sequence). The V and J ends lost 1 base and 0 bases, in that order; junction bases with no gene match: 13. The CDR3 DNA is TGTGCCAGCAGCCAAGTCCTCGGGGGGAGCGGGAGGGGGAGCACAGATACGCAGTATTTT. Translated: CASSQVLGGSGRGSTDTQYF.

This clonotype has a count of ten or more. Here the CDR3 reads CASSLSDTGRAETQYF. The CDR3 coding sequence is TGTGCCAGCAGCTTATCGGACACAGGGAGGGCAGAGACCCAGTACTTC. V usage is TRBV11-2 and J usage is TRBJ2-5; D perhaps matches TRBD2 (7 bases). This CDR3 contains 16 residues. Trimming removed 2 bases from V and 4 bases from J, with 17 bases in between. Germline V CDR1 and CDR2: SGHAT, FQNNGV.

This clonotype appeared many times. This chain joins TRBV12-3 or TRBV12-4 and TRBJ2-6; D remains ambiguous. The CDR3 is 15 amino acids. The V end was cut by 5 bases, the J end by 8 bases, with 16 bases between. The CDR3 region is CASSPTSIRSNVLTF. In nucleotides, the CDR3 is TGTGCCAGCAGTCCAACGTCAATCAGGTCCAACGTCCTGACTTTC.

This clonotype was counted at least ten times. The rearrangement joins TRBV11-1 to TRBJ2-3; TRBD2 is a possible D gene (6 bases). Germline values: CDR1 SGHAT, CDR2 FQDESV (reference sequence). This CDR3 spans 16 amino acids. V lost 5 bases and J 3 bases, leaving 18 bases between the germline ends. CDR3 sequence (DNA): TGTGCCAGCAGCGCATTAGTGGGGAGGACGACAGATACGCAGTATTTT. This translates into CASSALVGRTTDTQYF. Complete variable domain (other parts from reference TRBV11-1 and TRBJ2-3): EAEVAQSPRYKITEKSQAVAFWCDPISGHATLYWYRQILGQGPELLVQFQDESVVDDSQLPKDRFSAERLKGVDSTLKIQPAELGDSAMYLCASSALVGRTTDTQYFGPGTRLTVL.

J is TRBJ2-7 and V is TRBV6-5, with D possibly TRBD2 on 5 matching bases. Looked up from germline, CDR1 is MNHEY and CDR2 is SVGAGI. The V and J ends lost 0 bases and 0 bases respectively, with 12 bases between them. The CDR3 has 16 amino acids. CDR3 sequence reads: CASSYSRAYSSYEQYF. The CDR3, as DNA: TGTGCCAGCAGTTACTCGAGGGCTTACAGCTCCTACGAGCAGTACTTC.

This clonotype was counted once. A much larger clone is a single base away; this may be a read error. V gene TRBV29-1 combines with J gene TRBJ2-7; 12 nucleotides match TRBD2. Per germline, CDR1 SQVTM and CDR2 ANQGSEA. This CDR3 has 14 residues. The CDR3 region is CSVTTSGRYYGQYF. CDR3 DNA: TGCAGCGTGACCACTAGCGGGAGGTACTACGGGCAGTACTTC.

This clonotype has a count of ten or more. The chain joins TRBV2 to TRBJ2-5, with D possibly called TRBD1 or TRBD2 (5 bases each). This CDR3 has 15 residues. Trimming took 6 bases from V and 2 from J, leaving 16 bases between them. Per germline, CDR1 SNHLY and CDR2 FYNNEI. CDR3 nucleotides: TGTGCCAGCAGCCCCAGCCGGGACCTACAAGAGACCCAGTACTTC. Translated: CASSPSRDLQETQYF.

Only a few counts were recorded for this clonotype. The chain joins TRBV10-3 to TRBJ1-1; tentative D call: TRBD1 (6 bases). The germline V and J ends were trimmed by 7 bases and 7 bases, with 16 bases remaining between them. The CDR3 length is 13 residues. Germline V gene lookup returns CDR1 ENHRY and CDR2 SYGVKD. The CDR3, as DNA: TGTGCCATCAAATGGGCCCAACAGGGTGAAGCTTTCTTT. As protein: CAIKWAQQGEAFF.